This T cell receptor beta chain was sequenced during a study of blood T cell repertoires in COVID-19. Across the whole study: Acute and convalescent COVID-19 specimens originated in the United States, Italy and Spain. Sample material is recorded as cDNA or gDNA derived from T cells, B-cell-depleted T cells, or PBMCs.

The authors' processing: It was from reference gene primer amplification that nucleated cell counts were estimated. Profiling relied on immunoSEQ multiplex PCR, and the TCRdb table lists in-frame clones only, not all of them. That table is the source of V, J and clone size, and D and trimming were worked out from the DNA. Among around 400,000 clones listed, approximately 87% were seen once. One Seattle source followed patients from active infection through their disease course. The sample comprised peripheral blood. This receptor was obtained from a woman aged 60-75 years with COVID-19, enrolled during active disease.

The CDR3 reads CASSYFSPANYGYTF. The CDR3 DNA follows: TGTGCCAGCAGTTATTTTAGCCCAGCTAACTATGGCTACACCTTC. The chain uses TRBV6-6 and TRBJ1-2; D is uncertain. CDR3 length: 15 residues. The germline V gene has CDR1 MNHNY and CDR2 SVGAGI (reference sequence). V lost 3 bases and J lost 0, with 11 bases in between.